This TCR beta chain was documented in a study of technical replicates of blood from several donors. The V end was cut by 4 bases, the J end by 3 bases, with 16 bases between. The CDR3 totals 16 residues. Germline V gene sequence: CDR1 LNHDA, CDR2 SQIVND (reference sequence). Profiled with immunoSEQ multiplex PCR; TCRdb holds only in-frame clones, not every one. The sample has about 66,000 clones; 88% are singletons. This TCR derives from a human donor in good health. Some clones in this sample may be carry-over from other donors' samples. This chain connects TRBV19 to TRBJ1-3; D not certain. Sequenced input: PBMCs. The CDR3 sequence: CASSTSFSGSGNTIYF. The CDR3, as DNA: TGTGCCAGTAGTACCTCATTTTCGGGAAGTGGAAACACCATATATTTT.